The 25 T cell receptor beta chains below come from one sample, sequenced in a study of T-cell reconstitution after alpha-beta-depleted transplantation in children. Unique molecular identifiers were used to barcode this TCRbeta library. TCRdb ran MiXCR on the PCR reads and lists one entry per CDR3 protein. The repertoire holds 450,000 to 700,000 distinct CDR3 sequences, 27% seen once, with approximately 39% in the top ten. The input for sequencing was PBMCs, taken before TCRalphabeta/CD19-depleted stem cell transplant. Receptors were obtained from a boy under two years old with Wiskott-Aldrich syndrome, due to receive a stem cell transplant.

This clonotype was seen a few times. The chain employs TRBV28 and TRBJ2-7; 9 nucleotides agree with TRBD1. The length of the CDR3 is 16 residues. Per the germline V gene, CDR1 is MDHEN and CDR2 is SYDVKM. J gave up 5 bases and V 6 bases, and 14 bases lay outside the gene matches. For the CDR3, the DNA is TGTGCCAGCAGGACCATAGGGACAGGGATTGTCAACGAGCAGTACTTC. Translating it yields CASRTIGTGIVNEQYF.

The chain carries TRBV28 and TRBJ2-1; the D is unclear. Deletions cut 4 bases from V and 8 bases from J, with 15 bases between. The CDR3 is made up of 14 amino acids. Germline CDR1 and CDR2: MDHEN and SYDVKM. As DNA, the CDR3 is TGTGCCAGCAGTTCCCCTAACTATTCCCATGAGCAGTTCTTC. Translating gives CASSSPNYSHEQFF. Full variable domain (outside the CDR3, taken from reference TRBV28 and TRBJ2-1): DVKVTQSSRYLVKRTGEKVFLECVQDMDHENMFWYRQDPGLGLRLIYFSYDVKMKEKGDIPEGYSVSREKKERFSLILESASTNQTSMYLCASSSPNYSHEQFFGPGTRLTVL.

This clonotype has only a few counts. This chain links TRBV20-1 with TRBJ2-1, with D possibly matching TRBD1 (7 bases). The CDR3 has 16 residues. V shed 3 bases and J shed 2 bases, with 17 bases lying between them. The germline V gene has CDR1 DFQATT and CDR2 SNEGSKA (reference sequence). CDR3 nucleotide sequence: TGCAGTGCTAGGGGGGGTACAGGGGCCACCTACAATGAGCAGTTCTTC. Protein sequence: CSARGGTGATYNEQFF.

J is TRBJ2-7 and V is TRBV20-1; D possibly corresponds to TRBD2 (5 bases). There are 13 residues in the CDR3. Looked up from germline, CDR1 is DFQATT and CDR2 is SNEGSKA (reference sequence). V was clipped by 4 bases and J by 6 bases, with 16 bases between them. Written as DNA, the CDR3 is TGCAGTGCTACGGGATTATTACCTCTCGAGCAGTACTTC. Protein: CSATGLLPLEQYF.

Only a few counts were recorded for this clonotype. This chain links TRBV5-1 with TRBJ2-2; TRBD2 aligns across 7 bases. In germline, CDR1 is SGHRS, CDR2 YFSETQ. The CDR3 has 15 residues. The V gene end was trimmed by 3 bases and the J gene end by 6 bases; junction bases not matched to a gene: 8. The CDR3 DNA reads TGCGCCAGCAGCTCCTCTCGACTAGCCTCCGGGGAGCTGTTTTTT. This gives the protein CASSSSRLASGELFF.

The sample holds a few counts of this clonotype. The gene calls are TRBV3-1 and TRBJ2-4; 7 bases fit TRBD2. Germline V gene lookup returns CDR1 LGHDT and CDR2 YNNKEL (reference sequence). This CDR3 spans 14 amino acids. Germline trimming cut 4 bases from V and 9 bases from J; bases unmatched to any gene: 9. The DNA of the CDR3 is TGTGCCAGCAGCCTCCGAGGGAGGGAGCTCATTCAGTACTTC. Protein sequence: CASSLRGRELIQYF.

This clonotype has only a few counts. The CDR3 reads CASSSGQGSSYNEQFF. The DNA of the CDR3 is TGCGCCAGCAGCTCAGGACAGGGGAGCTCCTACAATGAGCAGTTCTTC. The chain is built from TRBV5-1 and TRBJ2-1; 9 bases are a match to TRBD1. The V segment lost 3 bases and the J segment 0 bases; nucleotides outside the gene matches: 4. Germline-derived CDR1 and CDR2 are SGHRS and YFSETQ. This CDR3 comprises 16 residues.

In DNA, the CDR3 is TGTGCCAGCAGGAGACTAGGGGAGACCCAGTACTTC. The encoded protein is CASRRLGETQYF. The chain recombines TRBV12-3 or TRBV12-4 with TRBJ2-5; TRBD2 might be the D (6 bases). This CDR3 contains 12 residues. V shed 6 bases and J shed 5 bases, with 10 bases lying between them.

The chain is built from TRBV15 and TRBJ2-5, with 10 bases lining up with TRBD2. Trimming took 1 base from V and 5 from J; bases not matched to a gene: 7. Germline values: CDR1 LNHNV, CDR2 YYDKDF (reference sequence). The CDR3 sequence is 16 residues long. CDR3 bases: TGTGCCACCAGCAGAGCCTTACTAGCGGGGAGGGAGACCCAGTACTTC. Translated: CATSRALLAGRETQYF.

CDR3 sequence: CSARGGTSGIWVGEQFF. In DNA form, the CDR3 reads TGCAGTGCTAGAGGCGGGACTAGCGGGATTTGGGTGGGTGAGCAGTTCTTC. The V and J genes are TRBV20-1 and TRBJ2-1, with TRBD2 matching 13 bases. The CDR3 length is 17 residues. Trimming cost V 1 base and J 9 bases; bases outside gene matches: 12. Per germline, CDR1 DFQATT and CDR2 SNEGSKA (reference sequence).

The CDR3 nucleotides are TGCGCCAGCAGCTTGGGGCCACGGGAGTCCTACGAGCAGTACTTC. The encoded protein is CASSLGPRESYEQYF. The V gene is TRBV5-1, the J gene TRBJ2-7; TRBD2 is a possible D gene (6 bases). The CDR3 is made up of 15 amino acids. Trimming removed 0 bases at V and 1 base at J, with 11 bases between. Germline V gene data show CDR1 as SGHRS and CDR2 as YFSETQ.

This clonotype appeared a few times. The V call is TRBV28, the J call TRBJ2-2; D call uncertain. V was pared by 3 bases and J by 0 bases, with 14 bases between. The length of the CDR3 is 17 residues. Per germline, CDR1 MDHEN and CDR2 SYDVKM. In nucleotides, the CDR3 is TGTGCCAGCAGTTTGTCCGTTTCGAGCCCGAACACCGGGGAGCTGTTTTTT. Protein sequence: CASSLSVSSPNTGELFF.

This rearrangement joins TRBV11-2 to TRBJ2-1, with D possibly TRBD1 on 6 matching bases. The V gene's germline CDR1 is SGHAT and CDR2 FQNNGV. This CDR3 is 14 amino acids long. The V end lost 6 bases, the J end lost 6 bases, and 15 bases lay between the germline ends. CDR3 region: CASSLTGFGNEQFF. For the CDR3, the DNA is TGTGCCAGCAGTTTAACAGGGTTTGGCAATGAGCAGTTCTTC.

This clonotype has a handful of counts. The chain has TRBV5-1 and TRBJ2-1; 7 bases are a match to TRBD2. V was pared by 6 bases and J by 5 bases, with 11 bases of the junction left unmatched. The CDR3 spans 15 residues. Germline CDR1 and CDR2: SGHRS and YFSETQ. Here the CDR3 reads CASTSGGTNNNEQFF. CDR3 sequence (DNA): TGCGCCAGCACCTCTGGGGGGACTAACAACAATGAGCAGTTCTTC.

The sample holds a few counts of this clonotype. V is TRBV9 and J is TRBJ2-1, with 8 bases aligning to TRBD2. CDR3 length equals 13 residues. Per the germline V gene, CDR1 is SGDLS and CDR2 is YYNGEE. The trim removed 1 base at V and 12 bases at J, leaving 6 bases unmatched. DNA for the CDR3: TGTGCCAGCAGCGTACAAAGCGGGAGCGGGCAGTTCTTC. Protein: CASSVQSGSGQFF. Variable domain in full (rest from reference TRBV9 and TRBJ2-1): DSGVTQTPKHLITATGQRVTLRCSPRSGDLSVYWYQQSLDQGLQFLIQYYNGEERAKGNILERFSAQQFPDLHSELNLSSLELGDSALYFCASSVQSGSGQFFGPGTRLTVL.

Only a few counts were recorded for this clonotype. The V call is TRBV7-9, the J call TRBJ2-2, with D possibly being TRBD1 or TRBD2 (6 bases each). This CDR3 is built from 16 residues. CDR1 and CDR2 (germline): SEHNR, FQNEAQ (reference sequence). V was shortened by 5 bases and J by 5 bases, with 18 bases between the two germline ends. DNA for the CDR3: TGTGCCAGCAGCCTTGGAGGGGGAAGTAAAACCGGGGAGCTGTTTTTT. Translated, it gives CASSLGGGSKTGELFF.

The rearrangement joins TRBV10-3 to TRBJ2-1; 10 bases agree with TRBD2. V shed 3 bases, J shed 1 base, and the junction held 12 bases outside the gene matches. CDR3 size: 19 residues. CDR1 and CDR2 from the germline V gene are ENHRY and SYGVKD. In DNA, the CDR3 is TGTGCCATCAGTGATCCGCGAGCTAGCGGGAGTGGGTCCTACAATGAGCAGTTCTTC. Protein sequence: CAISDPRASGSGSYNEQFF.

The chain carries TRBV7-3 and TRBJ2-2, with D uncertain. Germline CDR1 and CDR2: SGHTA and FQGTGA. Trimming cost V 2 bases and J 6 bases, with 7 bases left between them. This CDR3 is 13 amino acids long. CDR3 coding DNA: TGTGCCAGCAGCTTAGTTCAGTCCGGGGAGCTGTTTTTT. This codes for CASSLVQSGELFF. The full variable domain, rest sourced from reference TRBV7-3 and TRBJ2-2, is GAGVSQTPSNKVTEKGKYVELRCDPISGHTALYWYRQSLGQGPEFLIYFQGTGAADDSGLPNDRFFAVRPEGSVSTLKIQRTERGDSAVYLCASSLVQSGELFFGEGSRLTVL.

The chain has TRBV28 and TRBJ2-1, with D perhaps matching TRBD2 (5 bases). The germline V and J ends were trimmed by 6 bases and 9 bases, with 24 bases remaining between them. CDR1 and CDR2 (germline): MDHEN, SYDVKM. The CDR3 sequence is 16 residues long. The CDR3 here is CASSLLRSGLRGEQFF. Here the CDR3 DNA reads TGTGCCAGCAGCCTACTCAGAAGCGGCCTTCGGGGTGAGCAGTTCTTC.

This clonotype has a handful of counts. The J gene is TRBJ1-4, the V gene TRBV5-1; D gene uncertain. With 4 bases removed from V and 10 bases from J, the gap between germline ends came to 17 bases. The CDR3 is 14 residues long. Germline-derived CDR1 and CDR2 are SGHRS and YFSETQ. The CDR3 here is CASSLEPRRGKLFF. CDR3 DNA sequence: TGCGCCAGCAGCCTTGAACCGCGGCGGGGAAAACTGTTTTTT.

This clonotype has just a few counts. The V and J genes are TRBV6-1 and TRBJ2-1; 7 nucleotides match TRBD2. The CDR3 has 15 residues. Germline lookup yields CDR1 MNHNS and CDR2 SASEGT. V lost 6 bases, J lost 10 bases, and 15 bases stayed unmatched. CDR3 nucleotide sequence: TGTGCCAGCAGCCCCCGGGAGGCGGGCAATCGGGAGCAGTTCTTC. Translated, it gives CASSPREAGNREQFF.

This clonotype was counted a few times. This sequence joins TRBV6-2 or TRBV6-3 and TRBJ2-7; 8 bases line up with TRBD2. The ends lost 6 bases at V and 1 base at J; junction bases unmatched: 11. CDR3 length equals 16 residues. Germline CDR1 reads MNHEY; CDR2 reads SVGEGT. Written as DNA, the CDR3 is TGTGCCAGCAGCATCCCTAGCGGGCCCTTATCCTACGAGCAGTACTTC. As protein: CASSIPSGPLSYEQYF.

The rearrangement joins TRBV24-1 to TRBJ2-3; D is unresolved. The length of the CDR3 is 15 residues. Germline-derived CDR1 and CDR2 are KGHDR and SFDVKD. Deletions cut 4 bases from V and 0 bases from J, with 10 bases between. CDR3 residues: CATSDPRRSTDTQYF. Here the CDR3 DNA reads TGTGCCACCAGTGACCCCCGGCGGAGCACAGATACGCAGTATTTT.

In DNA, the CDR3 is TGTGCCAGCGCGGGACAGGGGGCGTTAGAGCAGTACTTC. Translated: CASAGQGALEQYF. The chain combines TRBV2 with TRBJ2-7; 12 nucleotides line up with TRBD1. Germline assignment: CDR1 SNHLY and CDR2 FYNNEI. J gave up 7 bases and V 8 bases, and 6 bases lay outside the gene matches. The length of the CDR3 is 13 residues.

This chain connects TRBV15 to TRBJ2-1; D is unclear. The V and J ends lost 0 bases and 8 bases respectively, with 8 bases between them. Germline CDR1 reads LNHNV; CDR2 reads YYDKDF (reference sequence). The CDR3 runs to 13 residues. The CDR3 DNA follows: TGTGCCACCAGCAGAGATCGCGCTTATGAGCAGTTCTTC. This translates into CATSRDRAYEQFF.